The 26 T cell receptor beta chains below come from one sample, sequenced in a study of blood T cell repertoires in COVID-19. Using immunoSEQ multiplex PCR, the repertoire was profiled, and TCRdb retains in-frame clones only, with some absent. The sample holds approximately 76,000 clones, around 83% seen once. Sequenced material: peripheral blood. The origin of the receptors is a man aged 80 or over with active or convalescent COVID-19.

The chain couples TRBV29-1 to TRBJ1-1; D is undetermined. Germline V lookup: CDR1 SQVTM, CDR2 ANQGSEA. This CDR3 is 12 amino acids long. Trimming removed 7 bases at V and 1 base at J, with 10 bases between. CDR3 loop: CSATTGNTEAFF. As DNA, the CDR3 is TGCAGCGCTACGACGGGGAACACTGAAGCTTTCTTT.

This clone was counted once. The V call is TRBV9, the J call TRBJ1-2; the D gene is possibly TRBD1 (5 bases). The CDR3 loop spans 14 amino acids. From germline, CDR1 is SGDLS and CDR2 YYNGEE. Trimming took off 4 bases at V and 7 bases at J, with 17 bases between the two ends. CDR3: CASSPGWGDAGYTF. In DNA form, the CDR3 reads TGTGCCAGCAGCCCCGGGTGGGGGGATGCTGGCTACACCTTC. The full variable domain, in which reference TRBV9 and TRBJ1-2 provide the parts outside the CDR3, is DSGVTQTPKHLITATGQRVTLRCSPRSGDLSVYWYQQSLDQGLQFLIQYYNGEERAKGNILERFSAQQFPDLHSELNLSSLELGDSALYFCASSPGWGDAGYTFGSGTRLTVV.

V gene TRBV5-1 combines with J gene TRBJ1-1, with D possibly matching TRBD1 (5 bases). Per the germline V gene, CDR1 is SGHRS and CDR2 is YFSETQ. This CDR3 has 13 amino acids. Deletions cut 4 bases from V and 4 bases from J, with 11 bases between. CDR3: CASSPGGSTEAFF. The CDR3 DNA is TGCGCCAGCAGCCCCGGGGGGAGCACTGAAGCTTTCTTT.

This chain connects TRBV2 to TRBJ2-7; D perhaps matches TRBD1 (5 bases). The V end lost 9 bases, the J end lost 7 bases, and 16 bases lay between the germline ends. Germline-derived CDR1 and CDR2 are SNHLY and FYNNEI. The CDR3 consists of 12 residues. The CDR3 DNA reads TGTGCCAGGGGGCCGCCCCTCGGGGAGCAGTACTTC. Translating it yields CARGPPLGEQYF. The full variable domain, completed using reference TRBV2 and TRBJ2-7, is EPEVTQTPSHQVTQMGQEVILRCVPISNHLYFYWYRQILGQKVEFLVSFYNNEISEKSEIFDDQFSVERPDGSNFTLKIRSTKLEDSAMYFCARGPPLGEQYFGPGTRLTVT.

The gene calls are TRBV5-4 and TRBJ1-4; 9 positions agree with TRBD1. The germline CDR1 and CDR2 sequences are SGHNT and YYREEE (reference sequence). Trimming at V came to 4 bases and at J to 5 bases, leaving 6 bases not matched to a gene. There are 15 residues in the CDR3. DNA of the CDR3: TGTGCCAGCAGCGCCAACAGGGGGCGGAATGAAAAACTGTTTTTT. Translating it yields CASSANRGRNEKLFF.

In nucleotides, the CDR3 is TGTGCCAGCAGGTCGGCAGGGGGCACTGAAGCTTTCTTT. This encodes CASRSAGGTEAFF. The chain carries TRBV3-1 (or the pseudogene TRBV3-2) and TRBJ1-1, with 7 bases matching TRBD1. The CDR3 is 13 amino acids. V lost 6 bases and J lost 4; bases outside the gene matches: 5. Germline values: CDR1 LGHDT, CDR2 YNNKEL (reference sequence).

V and J are TRBV30 and TRBJ2-5, with 12 nucleotides matching TRBD2. V shed 2 bases, J shed 4 bases, and the junction held 11 bases outside the gene matches. Germline CDR1 is GTSNPN and CDR2 is SVGIG (reference sequence). This CDR3 spans 17 amino acids. In nucleotides, the CDR3 is TGTGCCTGGAGTAGGCCTAGCGGGAGGGGAGGGGGAGAGACCCAGTACTTC. It codes for CAWSRPSGRGGGETQYF. The full variable domain, rest sourced from reference TRBV30 and TRBJ2-5, is SQTIHQWPATLVQPVGSPLSLECTVEGTSNPNLYWYRQAAGRGLQLLFYSVGIGQISSEVPQNLSASRPQDRQFILSSKKLLLSDSGFYLCAWSRPSGRGGGETQYFGPGTRLLVL.

This clone was observed a single time. The chain is built from TRBV10-3 and TRBJ2-1; 9 bases line up with TRBD2. The CDR3 contains 17 residues. The germline gives CDR1 ENHRY, CDR2 SYGVKD. Unmatched junction bases numbered 10, after V lost 2 bases and J lost 5 bases. The DNA of the CDR3 is TGTGCCATCAGTGAGGATACTAGCGGGCTCTTACACAATGAGCAGTTCTTC. Protein sequence: CAISEDTSGLLHNEQFF.

The chain couples TRBV10-1 to TRBJ2-2, with 7 bases identical to TRBD1. The CDR3 runs to 15 residues. The germline V gene has CDR1 WNHNN and CDR2 SYGVQD (reference sequence). With 5 bases clipped from V and 0 bases from J, the junction kept 3 bases outside the gene matches. The CDR3 DNA follows: TGCGCCAGCAGTATCGGGACAGCGAACACCGGGGAGCTGTTTTTT. Protein: CASSIGTANTGELFF.

This chain links TRBV5-1 with TRBJ2-1; TRBD2 might be the D (5 bases). CDR1 is SGHRS, CDR2 YFSETQ, per germline. The CDR3 loop spans 17 amino acids. Trimming took off 0 bases at V and 3 bases at J, with 16 bases between the two ends. This CDR3 reads CASSLVGGGGVYNEQFF. In nucleotides, the CDR3 is TGCGCCAGCAGCTTGGTAGGTGGTGGAGGTGTCTACAATGAGCAGTTCTTC.

The sample holds one count of this clone. This chain connects TRBV7-8 to TRBJ2-2, with 10 bases that match TRBD2. Germline CDR1 SGHVS, CDR2 FQNEAQ. This CDR3 comprises 16 residues. The V segment lost 0 bases and the J segment 8 bases; nucleotides outside the gene matches: 6. CDR3 DNA: TGTGCCAGCAGCTTAGCCCGCTCTAGCGGGAGAGGGGAGCTGTTTTTT. Translation gives CASSLARSSGRGELFF. Combining the CDR3 with reference TRBV7-8 and TRBJ2-2 gives the whole variable domain GAGVSQSPRYKVAKRGQDVALRCDPISGHVSLFWYQQALGQGPEFLTYFQNEAQLDKSGLPSDRFFAERPEGSVSTLKIQRTQQEDSAVYLCASSLARSSGRGELFFGEGSRLTVL.

This rearrangement joins TRBV24-1 to TRBJ2-2; D is perhaps TRBD1 (5 bases). Trimming pared 0 bases from V and 2 bases from J, leaving 6 bases between. The germline CDR1 and CDR2 sequences are KGHDR and SFDVKD. The CDR3 is 15 residues long. Here the CDR3 reads CATSDLDRNTGELFF. The CDR3 DNA is TGTGCCACCAGTGATTTGGACAGAAACACCGGGGAGCTGTTTTTT.

This clone has more than one count but fewer than ten. The V call is TRBV12-5, the J call TRBJ2-2; weak D call: TRBD2 (6 bases). The germline V gene encodes CDR1 LGHNT and CDR2 FRNRAP. Trimming shortened V by 6 bases and J by 6 bases, and 17 bases separated the two germline ends. The CDR3 has 15 residues. The CDR3 is CASGPHDPGAGELFF. The CDR3 nucleotides read TGTGCTAGTGGGCCCCACGACCCGGGGGCCGGGGAGCTGTTTTTT. Combining the CDR3 with reference TRBV12-5 and TRBJ2-2 gives the whole variable domain DARVTQTPRHKVTEMGQEVTMRCQPILGHNTVFWYRQTMMQGLELLAYFRNRAPLDDSGMPKDRFSAEMPDATLATLKIQPSEPRDSAVYFCASGPHDPGAGELFFGEGSRLTVL.

The rearrangement links TRBV29-1 to TRBJ1-2; possibly TRBD1 for D (6 bases). Germline CDR1 reads SQVTM; CDR2 reads ANQGSEA. Trimming stripped 5 bases from V and 7 bases from J, with 14 bases between. The CDR3 runs 12 residues. The CDR3 DNA sequence: TGCAGCGTTTCCACAGGGTACGGTGGCTACACCTTC. It translates to CSVSTGYGGYTF. Variable domain in full (rest from reference TRBV29-1 and TRBJ1-2): SAVISQKPSRDICQRGTSLTIQCQVDSQVTMMFWYRQQPGQSLTLIATANQGSEATYESGFVIDKFPISRPNLTFSTLTVSNMSPEDSSIYLCSVSTGYGGYTFGSGTRLTVV.

V is TRBV19 and J is TRBJ2-1, with 10 positions matching TRBD1. CDR1 LNHDA and CDR2 SQIVND come from the germline V gene (reference sequence). V lost 4 bases and J lost 6; bases outside the gene matches: 12. There are 17 residues in the CDR3. The CDR3 nucleotides are TGTGCCAGTAGTACCCCCCTCTCGGGACAGGGGCCCAATGAGCAGTTCTTC. Encoded protein: CASSTPLSGQGPNEQFF.

The table lists this clone with a count of one. The gene calls are TRBV6-5 and TRBJ1-2, with D perhaps matching TRBD1 (5 bases). The V and J ends lost 0 bases and 4 bases respectively, with 12 bases between them. CDR1 and CDR2 (germline): MNHEY, SVGAGI. This CDR3 contains 15 residues. The DNA of the CDR3 is TGTGCCAGCAGTTACTCGACAGACTTCACCTATGGCTACACCTTC. Translated, it gives CASSYSTDFTYGYTF.

The chain carries TRBV27 and TRBJ2-7; D uncertain. Germline V CDR1 and CDR2: MNHEY, SMNVEV (reference sequence). This CDR3 comprises 14 residues. V was pared by 3 bases and J by 1 base, with 10 bases between. CDR3 sequence (DNA): TGTGCCAGCAGTTTGAACTATTTATCCTACGAGCAGTACTTC. Translating it yields CASSLNYLSYEQYF.

The chain recombines TRBV5-5 with TRBJ1-2; D gene uncertain. The V gene's germline CDR1 is SGHKS and CDR2 YYEKEE (reference sequence). The CDR3 runs 14 residues. Deletions cut 0 bases from V and 0 bases from J, with 6 bases between. CDR3 amino acids: CASSLAGTNYGYTF. In nucleotides, the CDR3 is TGTGCCAGCAGCTTGGCGGGGACTAACTATGGCTACACCTTC.

This clone was counted a few times. V gene TRBV19 combines with J gene TRBJ2-5; D is perhaps TRBD1 (5 bases). This CDR3 region has 13 residues. CDR1 is LNHDA and CDR2 is SQIVND in the germline V gene (reference sequence). Between the trimmed V and J ends, which lost 5 bases and 2 bases, there was a span of 9 bases. CDR3 coding DNA: TGTGCCAGTAGTTTACAGGTTCAAGAGACCCAGTACTTC. Protein: CASSLQVQETQYF.

V gene TRBV7-2 combines with J gene TRBJ2-7; 10 nucleotides match TRBD2. Trimming removed 5 bases from V and 0 bases from J; junction bases left unmatched: 4. Per germline, CDR1 SGHTA and CDR2 FQGNSA. The CDR3 spans 15 residues. CDR3 in amino acids: CASSRTSGNSYEQYF. CDR3 nucleotide sequence: TGTGCCAGCAGCAGGACTAGCGGCAACTCCTACGAGCAGTACTTC.

The rearrangement uses TRBV7-2 and TRBJ1-3; D is uncertain. V lost 1 base, J lost 1 base, and 8 bases lay in between. Per germline, CDR1 SGHTA and CDR2 FQGNSA. The CDR3 runs to 15 residues. The CDR3 loop is CASSLVRGSGNTIYF. DNA of the CDR3: TGTGCCAGCAGCTTAGTACGCGGATCTGGAAACACCATATATTTT.

The J gene is TRBJ2-7, the V gene TRBV19; D is unclear. Per germline, CDR1 LNHDA and CDR2 SQIVND (reference sequence). Trimming removed 11 bases at V and 4 bases at J, with 6 bases between. This CDR3 spans 9 amino acids. CDR3 DNA sequence: TGTGCCCAATTTTACGAGCAGTACTTC. Its protein is CAQFYEQYF. Looking up the rest from reference TRBV19 and TRBJ2-7 gives the full variable domain: DGGITQSPKYLFRKEGQNVTLSCEQNLNHDAMYWYRQDPGQGLRLIYYSQIVNDFQKGDIAEGYSVSREKKESFPLTVTSAQKNPTAFYLCAQFYEQYFGPGTRLTVT.

The chain combines TRBV11-1 with TRBJ2-3; 11 bases align to TRBD2. V was pared by 2 bases and J by 2 bases, with 3 bases of the junction left unmatched. The germline gives CDR1 SGHAT, CDR2 FQDESV (reference sequence). The CDR3 has 16 residues. Written as DNA, the CDR3 is TGTGCCAGCAGCTTACAGACTAGCGGGAACACAGATACGCAGTATTTT. Its protein is CASSLQTSGNTDTQYF.

CDR3 DNA sequence: TGTGCCAGCAGCCCCACTTGGGGACTAGCTTCTGGGGCCAACGTCCTGACTTTC. The encoded protein is CASSPTWGLASGANVLTF. V is TRBV7-9 and J is TRBJ2-6, with 9 nucleotides matching TRBD2. The ends lost 5 bases at V and 1 base at J; junction bases unmatched: 9. The CDR3 has 18 residues. Germline CDR1 reads SEHNR; CDR2 reads FQNEAQ (reference sequence).

The chain recombines TRBV30 with TRBJ1-2; no firm D call. V shed 3 bases and J shed 6 bases, with 8 bases lying between them. CDR3 size: 11 residues. Germline V gene data show CDR1 as GTSNPN and CDR2 as SVGIG (reference sequence). DNA of the CDR3: TGTGCCTGGAGGATCCAGGATGGCTACACCTTC. Translating it yields CAWRIQDGYTF.

V usage is TRBV11-1 and J usage is TRBJ2-5, with D possibly TRBD2 on 6 matching bases. This CDR3 is 15 amino acids long. Germline CDR1 and CDR2: SGHAT and FQDESV (reference sequence). Trimming took 2 bases from V and 1 from J, leaving 11 bases between them. In nucleotides, the CDR3 is TGTGCCAGCAGCTTACGATTTAGCGGCCAAGAGACCCAGTACTTC. Its protein product is CASSLRFSGQETQYF.